Listed below are T cell receptor beta chains from one sample, sequenced in a study of shared clonotypes between healthy human individuals. The data were produced by immunoSEQ multiplex PCR, yet TCRdb's version contains in-frame clones alone and is incomplete. Of more than 900,000 clones listed, around 82% were seen once; the top ten hold 0.5% to 0.65%. The sample taken for sequencing was memory CD4+ T cells from PBMCs. These receptors were obtained from a man between 18 and 35 years old in good health. Some clones in this sample may be carry-over from other donors' samples. CDR3s include the opening cysteine and the closing phenylalanine or tryptophan. D genes are given only for firm matches. Size tells how often a clone was seen (once, few, many) or the class of an expanded clone, and some rows leave it out.

-	-	TRBJ1-2	TRBV18	CASSHGRDVYGYTF	TGTGCCAGCTCACACGGACGGGACGTCTATGGCTACACCTTC
many	TRBD2	TRBJ2-7	TRBV28	CASRQTSGRAFEQYF	TGTGCCAGCAGACAAACTAGCGGGAGAGCGTTCGAGCAGTACTTC
-	-	TRBJ2-5	TRBV11-1	CASRDGSGETQYF	TGTGCCAGTCGGGACGGGAGTGGAGAGACCCAGTACTTC
-	-	TRBJ2-2	TRBV7-2	CASSGSGSGTITGELFF	TGTGCCAGCAGCGGGAGTGGTAGCGGCACGATCACCGGGGAGCTGTTTTTT
once	TRBD1	TRBJ1-2	TRBV7-9	CASSLQTGSSANYGYTF	TGTGCCAGCAGCCTCCAGACAGGGTCATCGGCTAACTATGGCTACACCTTC
-	-	TRBJ1-1	TRBV2	CASSVGRTNTEAFF	TGTGCCAGCAGTGTCGGCAGGACCAACACTGAAGCTTTCTTT
-	TRBD1	TRBJ1-2	TRBV28	CASHIGGGYTF	TGTGCCAGCCACATAGGGGGCGGCTACACCTTC
-	-	TRBJ2-1	TRBV9	CASSPRTTFNEQFF	TGTGCCAGCAGCCCCAGGACTACTTTCAATGAGCAGTTCTTC
-	-	TRBJ2-1	TRBV5-1	CASSSGQHTNEQFF	TGCGCCAGCAGCTCGGGACAACACACCAATGAGCAGTTCTTC
-	-	TRBJ2-2	TRBV6-5	CASSYSHPETGELFF	TGTGCCAGCAGTTACTCGCACCCGGAAACGGGGGAGCTGTTTTTT
-	-	TRBJ1-4	TRBV29-1	CSVGVGRSTNEKLFF	TGCAGCGTTGGTGTAGGACGGTCAACTAATGAAAAACTGTTTTTT
-	-	TRBJ2-2	TRBV7-3	CASSLSGPGELFF	TGTGCCAGCAGCTTATCTGGGCCCGGGGAGCTGTTTTTT
-	TRBD2	TRBJ2-1	TRBV12-5	CASGLDRTSGASYNEQFF	TGTGCTAGTGGTTTGGACCGGACTAGCGGGGCATCCTACAATGAGCAGTTCTTC
many	-	TRBJ2-2	TRBV4-2	CASSQVGGGALHPLNTGELFF	TGTGCCAGCAGCCAAGTCGGAGGGGGGGCCCTCCACCCGTTAAACACCGGGGAGCTGTTTTTT
few	TRBD1	TRBJ2-7	TRBV6-5	CASSRTGPYEQYF	TGTGCCAGCAGTCGGACAGGGCCCTACGAGCAGTACTTC
many	-	TRBJ2-7	TRBV27	CASSLTGGVQYF	TGTGCCAGCAGTCTCACAGGGGGGGTGCAGTACTTC
-	-	TRBJ1-2	TRBV28	CASSLGGGYGYTF	TGTGCCAGCAGCCTTGGAGGGGGCTATGGCTACACCTTC
few	-	TRBJ2-7	TRBV29-1	CSVGGGGPYEQYF	TGCAGCGTTGGAGGGGGAGGGCCCTACGAGCAGTACTTC
-	TRBD1	TRBJ1-5	TRBV19	CASKGTGGNQPQHF	TGTGCCAGTAAAGGGACAGGGGGCAATCAGCCCCAGCATTTT
-	-	TRBJ1-2	TRBV27	CASSPSGGGYTF	TGTGCCAGCAGTCCGAGCGGTGGAGGCTACACCTTC
-	-	TRBJ1-5	TRBV5-4	CASSLGGHNQPQHF	TGTGCCAGCAGCTTGGGGGGTCACAATCAGCCCCAGCATTTT
-	-	TRBJ2-1	TRBV5-1	CASSSGGTVSNNEQFF	TGCGCCAGCAGCTCGGGCGGGACAGTGAGCAACAATGAGCAGTTCTTC
few	TRBD1	TRBJ1-1	TRBV30	CVCSGTVTEAFF	TGTGTCTGTTCCGGGACAGTTACTGAAGCTTTCTTT
-	-	TRBJ1-2	TRBV6-6	CASTNGGSYTF	TGTGCCAGCACCAACGGGGGGTCATACACCTTC
many	-	TRBJ1-2	TRBV27	CASSFGQRGGAGYTF	TGTGCCAGCAGTTTTGGTCAGCGTGGGGGTGCTGGCTACACCTTC
-	TRBD1	TRBJ2-7	TRBV30	CAWRARVGTGGYEQYF	TGTGCCTGGAGGGCACGTGTTGGGACAGGGGGCTACGAGCAGTACTTC
-	-	TRBJ2-1	TRBV7-9	CASSLGFSGNEQFF	TGTGCCAGCAGCTTGGGGTTCTCGGGGAATGAGCAGTTCTTC
-	-	TRBJ2-1	TRBV5-6	CASSFRDYYNEQFF	TGTGCCAGCAGCTTCCGAGACTACTACAATGAGCAGTTCTTC
-	-	TRBJ2-3	TRBV29-1	CSVGRDSTDTQYF	TGCAGCGTAGGGCGGGACTCCACAGATACGCAGTATTTT
once	-	TRBJ1-3	TRBV4-3	CASSQDVSSGNTIYF	TGCGCCAGCAGCCAAGATGTTTCCTCTGGAAACACCATATATTTT
-	-	TRBJ1-4	TRBV4-1	CASSQDNNEKLFF	TGCGCCAGCAGCCAAGATAACAACGAAAAACTGTTTTTT
-	-	TRBJ2-7	TRBV11-2	CASSQDRFSYEQYF	TGCGCCAGCAGCCAAGACCGATTCTCCTACGAGCAGTACTTC
-	-	TRBJ1-2	TRBV4-3	CASSPSTANYGYTF	TGCGCCAGCAGCCCCTCGACAGCTAACTATGGCTACACCTTC
-	-	TRBJ1-2	TRBV4-1	CASSQDIGSGSNYGYTF	TGCGCCAGCAGCCAAGACATCGGCAGCGGGTCAAACTATGGCTACACCTTC